Described below is a single T cell receptor beta chain sequence and its context. The sample is drawn from a study of cytomegalovirus exposure and HLA in healthy donors. 60 Vbeta and 13 Jbeta primers were used in PCR. Clones were sequenced by immunoSEQ multiplex PCR, and TCRdb holds only the in-frame ones, with some missing. The profile shows some 200,000 clones, 82% of them singletons. After removal of 5 bases from V and 5 bases from J, the junction contained 5 bases not matched to a gene. The V gene's germline CDR1 is MNHEY and CDR2 SVGAGI. The CDR3 is 14 residues long. V is TRBV6-5 and J is TRBJ1-5; 8 nucleotides agree with TRBD1. The clonotype originates from a woman younger than 35 in good health and CMV-seronegative. Sequencing was done on a sample of PBMCs. The CDR3 here is CASSGTGRHQPQHF. The CDR3 nucleotides are TGTGCCAGCAGTGGGACAGGTCGACATCAGCCCCAGCATTTT.